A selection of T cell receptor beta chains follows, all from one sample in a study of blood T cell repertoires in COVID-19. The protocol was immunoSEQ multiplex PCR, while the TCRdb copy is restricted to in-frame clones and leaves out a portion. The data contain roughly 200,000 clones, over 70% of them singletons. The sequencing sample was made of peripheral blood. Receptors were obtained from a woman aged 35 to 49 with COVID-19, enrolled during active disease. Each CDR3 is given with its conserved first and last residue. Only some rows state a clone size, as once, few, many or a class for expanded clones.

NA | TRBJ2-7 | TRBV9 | CASSYGTGGVEQYF
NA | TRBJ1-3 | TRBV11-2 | CASRALGNTIYF
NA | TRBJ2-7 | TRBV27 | CASTLGAGFFTEQYF
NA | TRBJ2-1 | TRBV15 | CATSRVPVNYNEQFF
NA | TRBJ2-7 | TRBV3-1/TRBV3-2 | CASRSTGGYEQYF
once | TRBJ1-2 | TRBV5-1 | CASSFEGKPLYGYTF
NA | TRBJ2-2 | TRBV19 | CASKRSGRAPNTGELFF
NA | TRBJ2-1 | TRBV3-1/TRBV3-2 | CASSQDLLAGTVDDEQFF
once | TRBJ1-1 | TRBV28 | CASIPVRVGAEAFF
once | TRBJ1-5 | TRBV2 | CASSEWTETNQPQHF
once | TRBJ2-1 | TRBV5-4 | CASSFRTTDNEQFF
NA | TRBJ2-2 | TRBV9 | CASSPRGSVAGEELFF
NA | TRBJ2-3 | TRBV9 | CASSVGLAGDTQYF
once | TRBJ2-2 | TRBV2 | CASRNRGLFF
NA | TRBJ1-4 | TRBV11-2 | CASSWQGITNEKLFF
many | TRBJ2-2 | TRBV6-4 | CASSPSDTGELFF
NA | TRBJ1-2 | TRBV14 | CASSPDWAGSYGYTF
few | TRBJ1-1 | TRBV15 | CATSRDHASPGTEAFF
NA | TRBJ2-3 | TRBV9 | CASTEEGAGRHQYF
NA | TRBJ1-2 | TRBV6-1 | CASSDSGTGPWRTF
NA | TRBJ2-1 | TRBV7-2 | CASSLVTGAGRNEQFF
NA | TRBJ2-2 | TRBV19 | CASSIVGWSGSSNSGELFF
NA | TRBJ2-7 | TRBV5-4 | CASSLLAGIYEQYF
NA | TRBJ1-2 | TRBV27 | CASSTRMEALNYGYTF
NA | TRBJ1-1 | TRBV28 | CASKIDRGFAEAFF
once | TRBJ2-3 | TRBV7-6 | CASSLALDSRSTDTQYF
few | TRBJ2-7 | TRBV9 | CASSVEEGYEQYF
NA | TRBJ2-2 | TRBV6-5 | CASITSGRSAGELFF
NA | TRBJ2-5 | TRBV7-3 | CASSLVGSGIGETQYF
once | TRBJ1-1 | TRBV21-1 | CAYGGQKNTEAFF
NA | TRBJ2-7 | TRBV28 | CASRSYSGKELKYEQYF
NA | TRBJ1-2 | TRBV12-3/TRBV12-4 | CASRNRVGYGYTF
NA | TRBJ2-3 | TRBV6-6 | CASSYPQGAGDTQYF
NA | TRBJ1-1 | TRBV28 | CATRPETGRFTEAFF
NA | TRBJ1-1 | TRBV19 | CASRAGGRTEAFF
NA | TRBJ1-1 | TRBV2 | CASSPGVAEAFF
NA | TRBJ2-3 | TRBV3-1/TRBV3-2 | CASSRQVSEDTQYF
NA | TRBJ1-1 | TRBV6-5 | CAAFRTGMNTEAFF
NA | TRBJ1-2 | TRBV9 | CASSPAAGQSYTF
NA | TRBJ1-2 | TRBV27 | CASSPTGGVDMHYGYTF
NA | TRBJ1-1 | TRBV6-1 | CASSEGATEAFF
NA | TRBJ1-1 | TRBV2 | CASSERGNTEAFF
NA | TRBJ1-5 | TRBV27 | CASSPWTGSGNQPQHF
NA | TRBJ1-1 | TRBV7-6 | CASSRDRGTEAFF
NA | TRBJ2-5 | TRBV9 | CASSPGTGEVETQYF
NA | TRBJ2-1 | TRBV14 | CASSRHMGVVDEQFF
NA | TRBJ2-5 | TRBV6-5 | CASSYSRWETQYF
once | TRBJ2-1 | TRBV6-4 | CATDPGNNEQFF
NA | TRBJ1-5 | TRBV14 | CASSQDGGHRRGRINQPQHF
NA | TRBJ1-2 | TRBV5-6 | CASSPLDRGLSGYTF
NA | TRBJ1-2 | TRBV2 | CASSEMGKALNYGYTF
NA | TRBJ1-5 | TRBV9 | CASSATDSNQPQHF
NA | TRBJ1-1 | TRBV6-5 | CASSRQGGLEAFF
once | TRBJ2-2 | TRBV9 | CASSVEARSNTGELFF
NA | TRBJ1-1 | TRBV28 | CASSLGGQGTEAFF
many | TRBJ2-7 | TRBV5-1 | CASSFGTGTYEQYF
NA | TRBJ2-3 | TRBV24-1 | CATSDLRRSGGRDTQYF